A selection of T cell receptor beta chains follows, all from one sample in a study of CD8+ T cells in alopecia areata. Here immunoSEQ multiplex PCR was the method, and the copy in TCRdb shows in-frame clones only, minus some. The sample consists of 210,000 or so clones, roughly three fifths of them appearing once. Sequenced here: CD4+ T cells sorted from blood, sampled at week 44, from a patient treated with tofacitinib. Source of these receptors: a human donor with alopecia areata. Both conserved end residues are part of each CDR3. A D gene is named only where the DNA matches it firmly.

D: .
V: TRBV5-1
J: TRBJ1-1
CDR3: CASSLGEDTEAFF

D: .
V: TRBV30
J: TRBJ2-2
CDR3: CAWSLYSTGELFF

D: .
V: TRBV25-1
J: TRBJ2-3
CDR3: CASSHTTNTQYF

D: .
V: TRBV11-3
J: TRBJ1-6
CDR3: CASSLAQNSPLHF

D: .
V: TRBV2
J: TRBJ1-1
CDR3: CASSEAARWAEAFF

D: .
V: TRBV10-3
J: TRBJ2-7
CDR3: CAIRNLNPSYEQYF

D: .
V: TRBV29-1
J: TRBJ1-2
CDR3: CSVFGTNYGYTF

D: TRBD1
V: TRBV29-1
J: TRBJ2-7
CDR3: CSVGQGSYEQYF

D: .
V: TRBV7-9
J: TRBJ1-2
CDR3: CASSLMKDYTF

D: .
V: TRBV5-4
J: TRBJ1-1
CDR3: CASSSVENTEAFF

D: .
V: TRBV29-1
J: TRBJ2-3
CDR3: CSVREQRSHVSTDTQYF

D: .
V: TRBV4-3
J: TRBJ1-2
CDR3: CASSPNADSLYGYTF

D: .
V: TRBV29-1
J: TRBJ2-1
CDR3: CSVDAWPTYNEQFF

D: .
V: TRBV7-2
J: TRBJ1-5
CDR3: CASSPTGGGSNQPQHF

D: .
V: TRBV25-1
J: TRBJ1-6
CDR3: CASSEAGSSELNSPLHF

D: .
V: TRBV13
J: TRBJ1-2
CDR3: CASSSPGALGYTF

D: .
V: TRBV29-1
J: TRBJ1-1
CDR3: CSVVGTEAFF

D: TRBD1
V: TRBV5-5
J: TRBJ2-7
CDR3: CASSLGRQGLYEQYF

D: .
V: TRBV29-1
J: TRBJ2-7
CDR3: CSVVSGTLSYEQYF

D: TRBD1
V: TRBV5-1
J: TRBJ2-7
CDR3: CASNSGQGALEQYF

D: .
V: TRBV23-1
J: TRBJ2-1
CDR3: CASGQFPYGYNEQFF

D: .
V: TRBV30
J: TRBJ2-2
CDR3: CAWSLGGANTGELFF

D: TRBD2
V: TRBV27
J: TRBJ2-7
CDR3: CASSTSGPPYEQYF

D: .
V: TRBV30
J: TRBJ1-5
CDR3: CAWSGGRVNQPQHF

D: TRBD1
V: TRBV7-2
J: TRBJ2-7
CDR3: CASSLAWTGSYEQYF

D: .
V: TRBV2
J: TRBJ1-2
CDR3: CASSADDYGYTF

D: .
V: TRBV4-1
J: TRBJ2-3
CDR3: CASSHLSADTQYF

D: TRBD2
V: TRBV9
J: TRBJ2-7
CDR3: CASSVGGGAHEQYF

D: .
V: TRBV2
J: TRBJ1-2
CDR3: CASSERVGGDTF

D: .
V: TRBV25-1
J: TRBJ1-2
CDR3: CASSPSRGFNYGYTF

D: TRBD1
V: TRBV5-1
J: TRBJ1-1
CDR3: CASSPIPGQVSGEAFF

D: .
V: TRBV29-1
J: TRBJ1-6
CDR3: CSVSFLGLLHF